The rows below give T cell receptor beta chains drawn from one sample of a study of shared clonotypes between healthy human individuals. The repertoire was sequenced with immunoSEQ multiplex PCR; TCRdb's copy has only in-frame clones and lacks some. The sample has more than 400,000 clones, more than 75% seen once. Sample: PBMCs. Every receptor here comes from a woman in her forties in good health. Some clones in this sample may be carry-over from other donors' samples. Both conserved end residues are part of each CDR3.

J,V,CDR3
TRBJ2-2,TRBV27,CASMQRSPGELFF
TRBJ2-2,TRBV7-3,CASKKAGGNTGELFF
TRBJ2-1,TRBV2,CASLPGLAYNEQFF
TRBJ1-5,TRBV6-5,CASTLRKGVEQPQHF
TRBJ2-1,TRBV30,CACRRGTQTGVEFF
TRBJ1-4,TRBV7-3,CASSLVYLGGADEKLFF
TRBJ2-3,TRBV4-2,CASSLAGNQGSDTQYF
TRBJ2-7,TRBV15,CATSRAGQGYEQYF
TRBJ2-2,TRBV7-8,CASSLPRQGANTGELFF
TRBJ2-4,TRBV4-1,CASSHRQLAGFVNIQYF
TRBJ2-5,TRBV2,CASQGSPQETQYF
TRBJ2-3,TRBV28,CASCLSGYTQYF
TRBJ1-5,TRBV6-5,CASSYSGNLDQHF
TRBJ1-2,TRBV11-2,CASSPTGQGGGYTF
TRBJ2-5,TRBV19,CASSIDLRTGGETQYF
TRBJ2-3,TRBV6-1,CASSPRQGSADTQYF
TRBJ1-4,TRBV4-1,CASLGDEKLFF
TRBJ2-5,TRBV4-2,CASSQGKGGGTQETQYF
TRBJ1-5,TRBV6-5,CASSYFPGNQPQHF
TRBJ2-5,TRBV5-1,CASSSELGYQETQYF
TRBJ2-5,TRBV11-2,CASSPGGRQETQYF
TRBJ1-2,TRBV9,CASSGTGAGYGYTF
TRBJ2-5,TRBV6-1,CASSDLRALQETQYF
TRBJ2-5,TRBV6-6,CASSWGLGHQGETQYF
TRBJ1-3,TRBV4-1,CASSQGQNSGNTIYF
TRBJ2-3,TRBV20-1,CSAGLGDTQYF
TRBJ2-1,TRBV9,CASSELVYADNEQFF
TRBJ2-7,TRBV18,CASSPGQGAWLAGGQKNEQYF